Shown below are 8 T cell receptor beta chains from a single sample sequenced in a study of shared T cell receptors in the human thymus. Method: immunoSEQ multiplex PCR; TCRdb's copy keeps in-frame clones and lacks some. This sample has roughly 500,000 clones; roughly 74% occur once, and the top ten carry about 0.014%. These data were also reused for a study on human thymus T cells.

The sample was thymocytes. All receptors derive from a boy in the first two years of life with a congenital heart defect.

This clone has more than one count but fewer than ten. The chain recombines TRBV5-6 with TRBJ2-2; possibly TRBD2 for D (6 bases). The CDR3 has 15 residues. The germline V and J ends were trimmed by 4 bases and 2 bases, with 12 bases remaining between them. The germline gives CDR1 SGHDT, CDR2 YYEEEE. CDR3 loop: CASSLGGLNTGELFF. For the CDR3, the DNA is TGTGCCAGCAGCCTTGGGGGACTTAACACCGGGGAGCTGTTTTTT.

The chain recombines TRBV30 with TRBJ2-2; 7 bases align to TRBD2. With V trimmed by 4 bases and J by 5 bases, 10 bases remained unmatched. Germline V gene data show CDR1 as GTSNPN and CDR2 as SVGIG (reference sequence). This CDR3 has 15 amino acids. CDR3 loop: CAWIFGGGGTGELFF. CDR3 bases: TGTGCCTGGATCTTTGGAGGCGGGGGTACCGGGGAGCTGTTTTTT.

The V gene is TRBV9, the J gene TRBJ2-7, with 7 positions matching TRBD1. The CDR3 is made up of 13 amino acids. Trimming cost V 4 bases and J 3 bases; bases outside gene matches: 4. Germline V gene lookup returns CDR1 SGDLS and CDR2 YYNGEE. The chain's CDR3 is CASSLGQDYEQYF. DNA of the CDR3: TGTGCCAGCAGCCTTGGACAGGACTACGAGCAGTACTTC.

This clone was seen only a few times. The chain carries TRBV12-5 and TRBJ2-7, with 7 bases that match TRBD1. CDR1 is LGHNT and CDR2 is FRNRAP in the germline V gene. The CDR3 contains 13 residues. J lost 6 bases, V lost 6 bases, and 8 bases had no gene match. The CDR3 reads CASGGGASPEQYF. DNA for the CDR3: TGTGCTAGTGGAGGGGGCGCCAGCCCCGAGCAGTACTTC.

The chain joins TRBV27 to TRBJ2-7; unclear D gene. Between the trimmed V and J ends, which lost 5 bases and 3 bases, there was a span of 5 bases. This CDR3 has 11 amino acids. Germline V gene sequence: CDR1 MNHEY, CDR2 SMNVEV (reference sequence). This CDR3 reads CASSGHYEQYF. CDR3 nucleotides: TGTGCCAGCAGTGGGCACTACGAGCAGTACTTC.

V is TRBV19 and J is TRBJ2-2; TRBD2 matches at 8 bases. The CDR3 has 14 residues. V shed 3 bases and J 8 bases; nucleotides not matched to a gene: 5. Germline V gives CDR1 LNHDA, CDR2 SQIVND (reference sequence). The CDR3 nucleotides are TGTGCCAGTAGTATCGCGGGGGGAGAGGGGGAGCTGTTTTTT. Translated, it gives CASSIAGGEGELFF.

This chain links TRBV14 with TRBJ2-7, with TRBD2 identical over 16 bases. V lost 5 bases, J lost 3 bases, and 10 bases stayed unmatched. CDR1 and CDR2 (germline): SGHDN, FVKESK. The CDR3 loop spans 18 amino acids. CDR3 DNA sequence: TGTGCCAGCAGCAATTGTCCCGGGACTAGCGGGAGGGTCTACGAGCAGTACTTC. The encoded protein is CASSNCPGTSGRVYEQYF.

With regard to this clone: One end of the junction fails to match germline, which may point to a read error. The V gene is TRBV29-1, the J gene TRBJ1-2; 8 bases line up with TRBD1. Germline CDR1 reads SQVTM; CDR2 reads ANQGSEA. CDR3 length: 15 amino acids. DNA of the CDR3: TGCAGCGCTGAACCGATGGACAGGGCCAGCTATGGCTACACCTTC. Amino acid sequence: CSAEPMDRASYGYTF.